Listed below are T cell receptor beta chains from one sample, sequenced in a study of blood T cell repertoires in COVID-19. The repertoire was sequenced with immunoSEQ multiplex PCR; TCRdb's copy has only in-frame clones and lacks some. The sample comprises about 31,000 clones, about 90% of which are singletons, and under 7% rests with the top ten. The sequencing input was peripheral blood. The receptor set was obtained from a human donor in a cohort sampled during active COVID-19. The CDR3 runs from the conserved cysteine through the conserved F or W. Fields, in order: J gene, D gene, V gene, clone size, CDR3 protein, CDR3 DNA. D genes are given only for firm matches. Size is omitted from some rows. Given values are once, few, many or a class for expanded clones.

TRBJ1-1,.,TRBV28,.,CASSLGGNTEAFF,TGTGCCAGCAGTTTAGGCGGGAACACTGAAGCTTTCTTT
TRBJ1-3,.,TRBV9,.,CASSVEHSSSGNTIYF,TGTGCCAGCAGCGTAGAGCACAGCAGCTCTGGAAACACCATATATTTT
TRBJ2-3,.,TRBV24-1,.,CATSVTSTDTQYF,TGTGCCACCAGTGTAACATCCACAGATACGCAGTATTTT
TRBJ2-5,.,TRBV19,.,CASSMAGAQETQYF,TGTGCCAGTAGTATGGCAGGGGCCCAAGAGACCCAGTACTTC
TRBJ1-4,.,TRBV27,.,CASSPRRAGIDDEKLFF,TGTGCCAGCAGCCCCCGTAGGGCAGGGATTGACGATGAAAAACTGTTTTTT
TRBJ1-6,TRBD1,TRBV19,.,CASSRDRGRPPLHF,TGTGCCAGTAGTAGGGACAGGGGAAGGCCACCCCTCCACTTT
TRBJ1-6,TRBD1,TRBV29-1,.,CSVGEAGGSPLHF,TGCAGCGTAGGGGAGGCAGGGGGTTCACCCCTCCACTTT
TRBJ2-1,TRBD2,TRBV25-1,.,CASSGTSGRSNEQFF,TGTGCCAGCAGTGGAACTAGCGGGAGAAGCAATGAGCAGTTCTTC
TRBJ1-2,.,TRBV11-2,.,CASSLFRRIPRGYGYTF,TGTGCCAGCAGCTTATTCCGACGGATTCCTCGGGGGTATGGCTACACCTTC
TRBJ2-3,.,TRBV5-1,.,CASSAGTYNTDTQYF,TGCGCCAGCAGCGCCGGGACATACAACACAGATACGCAGTATTTT
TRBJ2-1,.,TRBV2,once,CASSASDSYNEQFF,TGTGCCAGCAGTGCGTCAGACTCCTACAATGAGCAGTTCTTC
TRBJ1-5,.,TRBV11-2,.,CASSSSLTQPQHF,TGTGCCAGCAGCTCCAGTTTGACACAGCCCCAGCATTTT
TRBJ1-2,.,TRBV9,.,CASSLRGVWGGYTF,TGTGCCAGCAGCCTCCGGGGGGTATGGGGCGGCTACACCTTC
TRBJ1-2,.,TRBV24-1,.,CAVHREGYGYTF,TGTGCCGTACACAGGGAAGGCTATGGCTACACCTTC
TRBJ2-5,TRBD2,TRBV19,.,CASSLTSGQETQYF,TGTGCCAGTAGTTTGACTAGCGGTCAAGAGACCCAGTACTTC
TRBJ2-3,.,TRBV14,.,CASSQERRQKSTDTQYF,TGTGCCAGCAGCCAAGAAAGGCGACAGAAGAGCACAGATACGCAGTATTTT
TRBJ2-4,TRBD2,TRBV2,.,CASSESAGGLGAKNIQYF,TGTGCCAGCAGTGAATCAGCGGGGGGGCTCGGGGCCAAAAACATTCAGTACTTC
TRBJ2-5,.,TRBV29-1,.,CSALDSEQETQYF,TGCAGCGCTCTCGACAGCGAACAAGAGACCCAGTACTTC
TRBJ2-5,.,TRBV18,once,CASSPLQGGETQYF,TGTGCCAGCTCACCACTGCAGGGGGGAGAGACCCAGTACTTC
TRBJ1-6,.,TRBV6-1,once,CASSEAGASYLSPLHF,TGTGCCAGCAGTGAAGCGGGGGCCTCCTATCTGTCACCCCTCCACTTT
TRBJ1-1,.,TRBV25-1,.,CASSVSSGWNTEAFF,TGTGCCAGCAGTGTCTCCTCAGGTTGGAACACTGAAGCTTTCTTT
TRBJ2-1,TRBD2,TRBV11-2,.,CASSLELAGNYNEQFF,TGTGCCAGCAGCTTAGAACTAGCGGGAAACTACAATGAGCAGTTCTTC
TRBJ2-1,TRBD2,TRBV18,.,CASSPPSSGAYNEQFF,TGTGCCAGCTCACCACCGTCCAGCGGGGCCTACAATGAGCAGTTCTTC
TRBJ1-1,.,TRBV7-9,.,CASSLSLNTEAFF,TGTGCCAGCAGTTTATCGTTAAACACTGAAGCTTTCTTT
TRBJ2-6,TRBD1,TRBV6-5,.,CASGTVGANVLTF,TGTGCCAGCGGGACAGTTGGGGCCAACGTCCTGACTTTC
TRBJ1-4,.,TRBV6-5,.,CASSYGSTAEKLFF,TGTGCCAGCAGTTACGGCAGTACCGCAGAAAAACTGTTTTTT
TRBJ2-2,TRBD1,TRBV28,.,CASRKQGAGELFF,TGTGCCAGCAGAAAGCAGGGGGCCGGGGAGCTGTTTTTT
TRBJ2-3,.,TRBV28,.,CASRLRLGPQYF,TGTGCCAGCAGGCTTCGACTAGGGCCGCAGTATTTT
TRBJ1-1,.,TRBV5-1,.,CASSVRVMNTEAFF,TGCGCCAGCAGCGTCCGGGTCATGAACACTGAAGCTTTCTTT
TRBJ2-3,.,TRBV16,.,CASSQRLSTDTQYF,TGTGCCAGCAGCCAACGCCTCAGTACAGATACGCAGTATTTT
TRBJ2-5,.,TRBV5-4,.,CAIPLPGLPEGAQYF,TGTGCCATCCCGCTTCCGGGACTCCCAGAAGGGGCCCAGTACTTC
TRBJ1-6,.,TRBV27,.,CASSSITTGDSPLHF,TGTGCCAGCAGTTCAATCACGACGGGTGATTCACCCCTCCACTTT
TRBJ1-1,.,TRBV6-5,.,CASSYRDRNTEAFF,TGTGCCAGCAGTTACCGTGACAGGAACACTGAAGCTTTCTTT
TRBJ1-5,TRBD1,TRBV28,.,CASSINRGSSPFGNQPQHF,TGTGCCAGCAGCATCAACAGGGGGTCGTCTCCTTTCGGCAATCAGCCCCAGCATTTT
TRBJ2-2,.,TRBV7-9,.,CASSLGQGTGELFF,TGTGCCAGCAGCTTAGGGCAGGGGACCGGGGAGCTGTTTTTT
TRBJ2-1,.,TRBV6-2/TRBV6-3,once,CASSRLAGTIFGNEQFF,TGTGCCAGCAGTCGCTTAGCCGGGACAATATTCGGCAATGAGCAGTTCTTC
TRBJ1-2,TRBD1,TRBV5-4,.,CASSFPGSARTGARYGYTF,TGTGCCAGCAGCTTCCCGGGCTCGGCGAGGACAGGGGCCCGCTATGGCTACACCTTC
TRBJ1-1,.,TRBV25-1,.,CATGGAGRAEAFF,TGTGCCACCGGAGGAGCGGGAAGGGCTGAAGCTTTCTTT
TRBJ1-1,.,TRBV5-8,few,CASSWVGGNTEAFF,TGTGCCAGCAGCTGGGTGGGAGGGAACACTGAAGCTTTCTTT